This T cell receptor (beta chain) was sequenced for a study of T cell changes during pregnancy in multiple sclerosis. Libraries were prepared by immunoSEQ multiplex PCR; TCRdb keeps only in-frame clonotypes and omits some of them. Of approximately 44,000 clones in the sample, more than 85% were seen once. CDR1 and CDR2 from the germline V gene are MDHEN and SYDVKM. This CDR3 contains 19 residues. After removal of 6 bases from V and 4 bases from J, the junction contained 17 bases not matched to a gene. The material was CD4+ T cells from peripheral blood mononuclear cells, obtained in the second trimester of pregnancy. The TCR comes from a female donor in good health, enrolled as a control in a pregnancy study. The rearrangement links TRBV28 to TRBJ2-1; 11 nucleotides line up with TRBD2. In DNA, the CDR3 is TGTGCCAGCAGATTTCGACTAGCGGGGCAACCTAAAGCGTACAATGAGCAGTTCTTC. Protein product: CASRFRLAGQPKAYNEQFF.